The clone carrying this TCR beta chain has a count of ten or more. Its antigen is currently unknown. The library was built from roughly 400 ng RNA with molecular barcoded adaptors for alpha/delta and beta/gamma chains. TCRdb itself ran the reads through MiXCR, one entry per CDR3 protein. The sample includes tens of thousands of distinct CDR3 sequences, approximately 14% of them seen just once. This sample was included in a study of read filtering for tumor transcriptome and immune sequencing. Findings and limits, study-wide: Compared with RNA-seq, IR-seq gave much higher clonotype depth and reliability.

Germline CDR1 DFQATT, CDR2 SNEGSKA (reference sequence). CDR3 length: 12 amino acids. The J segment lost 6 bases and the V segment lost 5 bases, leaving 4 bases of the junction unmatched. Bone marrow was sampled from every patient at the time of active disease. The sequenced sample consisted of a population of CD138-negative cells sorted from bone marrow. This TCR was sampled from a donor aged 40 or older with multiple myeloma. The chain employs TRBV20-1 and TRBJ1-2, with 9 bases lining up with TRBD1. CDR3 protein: CSAGTGSDGYTF. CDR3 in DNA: TGCAGTGCTGGGACAGGGTCGGATGGCTACACCTTC.